These T cell receptor beta chains were read from a single sample in a study of blood T cell repertoires in COVID-19. TCRdb's copy holds only in-frame clones and misses some; the assay was immunoSEQ multiplex PCR. The table records under 200,000 clones, 80% to 90% of them present only once. The specimen sequenced was peripheral blood. These TCRs come from a man between 35 and 55 years old with acute or convalescent COVID-19. Each CDR3 is given with its conserved first and last residue. A D gene is named only where the DNA matches it firmly. Clone sizes are given selectively: once, few, many, or a class where the clone is expanded.

V,D,size,J,CDR3,DNA
TRBV4-2,TRBD2,once,TRBJ2-3,CASSRTGGGTDTQYF,TGTGCCAGCAGCCGGACTGGCGGGGGGACAGATACGCAGTATTTT
TRBV14,NA,NA,TRBJ1-2,CASSQTFYGYTF,TGTGCCAGCAGCCAGACTTTCTATGGCTACACCTTC
TRBV7-2,TRBD1,NA,TRBJ2-1,CASSEPGQSYNEQFF,TGTGCCAGCAGCGAACCGGGACAGAGTTACAATGAGCAGTTCTTC
TRBV18,TRBD2,NA,TRBJ2-3,CASSHGLAASTDTQYF,TGTGCCAGCTCCCACGGACTAGCAGCTAGCACAGATACGCAGTATTTT
TRBV29-1,TRBD2,NA,TRBJ2-5,CSVEIAGSETQYF,TGCAGCGTTGAAATAGCGGGGTCGGAGACCCAGTACTTC
TRBV5-1,NA,NA,TRBJ1-6,CASSFGQENSPLHF,TGCGCCAGCAGCTTTGGGCAGGAAAATTCACCCCTCCACTTT
TRBV6-2/TRBV6-3,TRBD2,NA,TRBJ2-3,CASSYPGGLAGATDTQYF,TGTGCCAGCAGTTACCCCGGGGGACTAGCGGGGGCCACAGATACGCAGTATTTT
TRBV2,TRBD2,NA,TRBJ2-3,CASSFGTSGAPLYF,TGTGCCAGCAGTTTCGGGACTAGCGGGGCGCCCTTGTATTTT
TRBV27,NA,NA,TRBJ2-7,CASSLHSGTYEQYF,TGTGCCAGCAGTCTCCACTCCGGGACCTACGAGCAGTACTTC
TRBV7-8,NA,NA,TRBJ2-7,CASSLTTYEQYF,TGTGCCAGCAGCCTAACTACCTACGAGCAGTACTTC
TRBV10-3,NA,NA,TRBJ1-2,CAISGGRGYGYTF,TGTGCCATCAGTGGAGGCAGGGGCTATGGCTACACCTTC
TRBV5-1,TRBD1,NA,TRBJ1-2,CASSSGGQGNYGYTF,TGCGCCAGCAGCTCGGGGGGACAGGGTAACTATGGCTACACCTTC
TRBV7-2,NA,NA,TRBJ1-3,CASSLDIGNTIYF,TGTGCCAGCAGCTTAGATATTGGAAACACCATATATTTT
TRBV6-1,NA,NA,TRBJ1-2,CASSEGGGRYGYTF,TGTGCCAGCAGTGAAGGCGGGGGCCGCTATGGCTACACCTTC
TRBV4-1,NA,NA,TRBJ1-4,CASRGGEKLFF,TGCGCCAGCAGGGGAGGGGAAAAACTGTTTTTT
TRBV7-6,NA,NA,TRBJ2-7,CASSPWPERSYEQYF,TGTGCCAGCAGCCCCTGGCCCGAGCGGTCCTACGAGCAGTACTTC
TRBV30,NA,NA,TRBJ1-2,CAWSVSLSQHYGYTF,TGTGCCTGGAGTGTGTCATTGTCTCAACATTATGGCTACACCTTC
TRBV27,NA,NA,TRBJ1-2,CASSFGNLNYGYTF,TGTGCCAGCAGTTTTGGCAACCTTAACTATGGCTACACCTTC
TRBV5-6,NA,NA,TRBJ1-2,CASSLVADYGYTF,TGTGCCAGCAGCTTGGTTGCAGACTATGGCTACACCTTC
TRBV6-2/TRBV6-3,NA,NA,TRBJ2-7,CASSYPGKQGTYEQYF,TGTGCCAGCAGTTACCCGGGGAAACAGGGAACCTACGAGCAGTACTTC
TRBV23-1,NA,NA,TRBJ1-2,CASSQGQHYGYTF,TGCGCCAGCAGCCAAGGGCAGCACTATGGCTACACCTTC
TRBV28,NA,NA,TRBJ1-2,CASTIEVNYGYTF,TGTGCCAGCACCATCGAGGTTAACTATGGCTACACCTTC
TRBV7-2,TRBD1,NA,TRBJ1-1,CASSHKTGVLDEAFF,TGTGCCAGCAGCCACAAGACAGGGGTCCTAGATGAAGCTTTCTTT
TRBV30,TRBD1,NA,TRBJ1-1,CAWSATGAPTEAFF,TGTGCCTGGAGTGCCACAGGGGCGCCAACTGAAGCTTTCTTT
TRBV7-3,NA,NA,TRBJ2-1,CASSRGQGLNEQFF,TGTGCCAGCAGCCGCGGGCAAGGTTTGAATGAGCAGTTCTTC
TRBV2,NA,NA,TRBJ1-6,CASRASVDKNSPLHF,TGTGCCAGCAGGGCCTCCGTTGATAAAAATTCACCCCTCCACTTT
TRBV19,NA,NA,TRBJ1-5,CASSPQVSNQPQHF,TGTGCCAGTAGTCCCCAGGTGAGCAATCAGCCCCAGCATTTT
TRBV7-2,TRBD1,NA,TRBJ2-1,CASSSRRTGVDEQFF,TGTGCCAGCAGCTCACGCCGGACAGGGGTCGATGAGCAGTTCTTC
TRBV7-9,NA,NA,TRBJ1-2,CASSSGGVDYGYTF,TGTGCCAGCAGCTCGGGGGGGGTAGACTATGGCTACACCTTC
TRBV2,NA,once,TRBJ1-2,CASRVREGYTF,TGTGCCAGCAGGGTACGAGAGGGCTACACCTTC
TRBV7-2,NA,NA,TRBJ2-2,CASSPLINTGELFF,TGTGCCAGCAGTCCACTGATTAACACCGGGGAGCTGTTTTTT
TRBV2,TRBD1,NA,TRBJ1-5,CASKGQGVSNQPQHF,TGTGCCAGCAAGGGACAGGGGGTTAGCAATCAGCCCCAGCATTTT
TRBV28,NA,NA,TRBJ1-5,CASSFGGQPKNQPQHF,TGTGCCAGCAGTTTTGGCGGGCAGCCTAAGAATCAGCCCCAGCATTTT
TRBV20-1,NA,NA,TRBJ1-2,CSARDGEGYTF,TGCAGTGCTAGAGATGGAGAAGGCTACACCTTC
TRBV20-1,NA,NA,TRBJ2-7,CSAPDNYEQYF,TGCAGTGCTCCGGACAACTACGAGCAGTACTTC
TRBV11-2,TRBD1,NA,TRBJ1-3,CASSRTGSAGNTIYF,TGTGCCAGCAGCAGGACAGGGTCGGCCGGAAACACCATATATTTT
TRBV24-1,TRBD1,once,TRBJ2-1,CATSDPRGPYNEQFF,TGTGCCACCAGTGACCCGAGGGGGCCCTACAATGAGCAGTTCTTC
TRBV7-3,TRBD1,NA,TRBJ2-3,CASSPLGQSTDTQYF,TGTGCCAGCAGCCCCTTGGGACAGTCCACAGATACGCAGTATTTT
TRBV11-1,NA,NA,TRBJ2-7,CASSWRTEGVEQYF,TGTGCCAGCAGCTGGAGGACAGAGGGAGTCGAGCAGTACTTC
TRBV19,TRBD1,NA,TRBJ2-2,CASRGQQTNTGELFF,TGTGCCAGTAGGGGACAGCAAACGAACACCGGGGAGCTGTTTTTT
TRBV7-3,NA,NA,TRBJ2-5,CASSLERGETQYF,TGTGCCAGCAGCTTAGAGAGGGGGGAGACCCAGTACTTC
TRBV19,NA,NA,TRBJ2-7,CASSLQAYYEQYF,TGTGCCAGTAGCCTACAGGCTTACTACGAGCAGTACTTC